Each of the 25 T cell receptor beta chains below was sequenced from the same sample in a study of shared clonotypes between healthy human individuals (dated by TCRdb to about 2020). CD8 naive samples consisted of CD45RO-negative cells that were positively selected for CCR7, yielding a CD45RA+CCR7+ population without TemRA cells. Libraries were constructed by the immunoSEQ multiplex PCR assay. Not all clones reach the TCRdb copy of this immuneACCESS table, which keeps in-frame sequences only. Checked studies attribute under half of the gap to unresolved V genes and leave the rest unexplained. A total of roughly 2 million clones appear in this sample, over 85% of them only once. The top ten clones comprise 0.85% to 1.3% of the sample. Sequenced material: naive CD8+ T cells sorted from blood. Per the publication, the cell subset or site label means: CD45RA+CCR7+. The receptors originated from a young man in good health.

This sequence joins TRBV7-6 and TRBJ2-2; 9 nucleotides align to TRBD1. The ends lost 5 bases at V and 5 bases at J; junction bases unmatched: 6. From germline, CDR1 is SGHVS and CDR2 FNYEAQ. This CDR3 is built from 15 residues. The CDR3 DNA follows: TGTGCCAGCAGCCCGGGACAGGGTCGGACCGGGGAGCTGTTTTTT. Translation: CASSPGQGRTGELFF.

The chain is built from TRBV5-1 and TRBJ2-2; D perhaps matches TRBD1 (6 bases). Trimming shortened V by 0 bases and J by 3 bases, and 9 bases separated the two germline ends. The CDR3 has 15 residues. Germline lookup yields CDR1 SGHRS and CDR2 YFSETQ. CDR3 sequence (DNA): TGCGCCAGCAGCTTGGGACAGGCCGACACCGGGGAGCTGTTTTTT. Encoded protein: CASSLGQADTGELFF.

The CDR3 spells CASSRNYEQYF. DNA of the CDR3: TGTGCCAGCAGCCGGAACTACGAGCAGTACTTC. The chain combines TRBV7-9 with TRBJ2-7; D unclear. This CDR3 contains 11 residues. V gave up 5 bases and J gave up 3 bases, with 5 bases separating them. The germline V gene encodes CDR1 SEHNR and CDR2 FQNEAQ (reference sequence).

This rearrangement joins TRBV6-5 to TRBJ2-7; unclear D gene. CDR1 and CDR2 (germline): MNHEY, SVGAGI. The length of the CDR3 is 12 residues. V lost 6 bases and J 5 bases, leaving 11 bases between the germline ends. In DNA form, the CDR3 reads TGTGCCAGCAGCCGGCCGGGCAACGAGCAGTACTTC. Protein sequence: CASSRPGNEQYF.

The chain employs TRBV5-1 and TRBJ1-1, with 7 bases fitting TRBD1. From germline, CDR1 is SGHRS and CDR2 YFSETQ. J lost 6 bases, V lost 4 bases, and 18 bases had no gene match. This CDR3 region has 17 residues. The DNA for the CDR3 is TGCGCCAGCAGCCGGACCCCGGACAGGAGTCTTATATCTGAAGCTTTCTTT. As protein: CASSRTPDRSLISEAFF.

The V and J genes are TRBV4-1 and TRBJ2-2; D gene unclear. This CDR3 has 14 amino acids. Trimming cost V 3 bases and J 5 bases, with 10 bases left between them. Germline lookup yields CDR1 MGHRA and CDR2 YSYEKL. The CDR3 DNA reads as TGCGCCAGCAGCCAGAGCCTGACAACCGGGGAGCTGTTTTTT. Translated: CASSQSLTTGELFF.

V and J are TRBV10-3 and TRBJ2-2; D gene uncertain. V was pared by 0 bases and J by 5 bases, with 10 bases between. Germline V gene sequence: CDR1 ENHRY, CDR2 SYGVKD. The CDR3 spans 15 residues. The CDR3 DNA follows: TGTGCCATCAGTGAGTCGCACCAAGCTACCGGGGAGCTGTTTTTT. Amino acid sequence: CAISESHQATGELFF.

CDR3: CASSQDRGAGWDDARTF. In DNA, the CDR3 is TGCGCCAGCAGCCAAGATAGAGGAGCAGGGTGGGATGATGCAAGGACCTTC. The chain uses TRBV4-1 and TRBJ1-2, with D perhaps TRBD1 (5 bases). The CDR3 contains 17 residues. The V gene lost 0 bases and the J gene lost 14 bases, with 28 bases spanning the gap. From germline, CDR1 is MGHRA and CDR2 YSYEKL.

This chain connects TRBV28 to TRBJ2-7, with D perhaps matching TRBD1 (6 bases). CDR3 length: 14 residues. Looked up from germline, CDR1 is MDHEN and CDR2 is SYDVKM. Trimming took 3 bases from V and 2 from J, leaving 11 bases between them. The CDR3 DNA sequence: TGTGCCAGCAGTTTGGCAGGGGAAGCCTACGAGCAGTACTTC. Amino acid sequence: CASSLAGEAYEQYF. Supplemented by reference TRBV28 and TRBJ2-7, the full variable domain reads DVKVTQSSRYLVKRTGEKVFLECVQDMDHENMFWYRQDPGLGLRLIYFSYDVKMKEKGDIPEGYSVSREKKERFSLILESASTNQTSMYLCASSLAGEAYEQYFGPGTRLTVT.

In this sample, this clone turned up once. V gene TRBV10-3 combines with J gene TRBJ2-2; 9 positions match TRBD2. This CDR3 is built from 15 residues. In germline, CDR1 is ENHRY, CDR2 SYGVKD. Trimming at V came to 11 bases and at J to 6 bases, leaving 13 bases not matched to a gene. CDR3 nucleotides: TGTGCCGCCAGCGGGAGGCAAGAGGGGCCCGGGGAGCTGTTTTTT. Translated, it gives CAASGRQEGPGELFF.

The chain uses TRBV4-3 and TRBJ2-7; D might be TRBD2 (6 bases). The V gene lost 0 bases and the J gene lost 5 bases, with 23 bases spanning the gap. Germline V gives CDR1 LGHNA, CDR2 YSLEER. The CDR3 extends over 18 amino acids. The CDR3 DNA reads as TGCGCCAGCAGCCAAGATTCTGAGCTTGGCGGGATCGCGGACGAGCAGTACTTC. Amino acid sequence: CASSQDSELGGIADEQYF.

The chain has TRBV4-1 and TRBJ2-7; D remains ambiguous. V lost 7 bases and J 3 bases, leaving 13 bases between the germline ends. There are 13 residues in the CDR3. Germline values: CDR1 MGHRA, CDR2 YSYEKL. CDR3 protein: CASTPQHGYEQYF. For the CDR3, the DNA is TGCGCCAGCACCCCCCAGCACGGCTACGAGCAGTACTTC.

V gene TRBV4-1 combines with J gene TRBJ2-1; a possible D gene is TRBD1 (6 bases). Per germline, CDR1 MGHRA and CDR2 YSYEKL. V shed 1 base and J shed 3 bases, with 10 bases lying between them. This CDR3 region has 15 residues. The CDR3 here is CASSQVDSNYNEQFF. The CDR3 DNA reads TGCGCCAGCAGCCAAGTGGACAGCAACTACAATGAGCAGTTCTTC.

Concerning this clone: This specimen includes other DNA sequences encoding the same CDR3. The J gene is TRBJ2-7, the V gene TRBV11-2; tentatively, D is TRBD1 (5 bases). Trimming removed 2 bases from V and 3 bases from J, with 8 bases in between. The CDR3 runs 13 residues. From germline, CDR1 is SGHAT and CDR2 FQNNGV. The CDR3 here is CASSLSGNYEQYF. The DNA of the CDR3 is TGTGCCAGCAGCTTATCAGGGAACTACGAGCAGTACTTC.

V usage is TRBV5-6 and J usage is TRBJ2-5; no clear D. This CDR3 contains 13 residues. Germline CDR1 and CDR2: SGHDT and YYEEEE. V was clipped by 4 bases and J by 3 bases, with 10 bases between them. The CDR3 DNA reads as TGTGCCAGCAGCCTTCTTGAGGAAGAGACCCAGTACTTC. Its translation: CASSLLEEETQYF.

The chain recombines TRBV25-1 with TRBJ1-1; TRBD1 is a possible D gene (5 bases). This CDR3 has 15 amino acids. Germline V gene lookup returns CDR1 MGHDK and CDR2 SYGVNS. The V end lost 4 bases, the J end lost 0 bases, and 12 bases lay between the germline ends. The CDR3 nucleotides are TGTGCCAGCAGTGGCACTAGGGGACTGAACACTGAAGCTTTCTTT. It specifies CASSGTRGLNTEAFF.

This sequence joins TRBV27 and TRBJ1-5; possibly TRBD1 for D (6 bases). The CDR3 extends over 13 amino acids. CDR1 and CDR2 from the germline V gene are MNHEY and SMNVEV (reference sequence). V was cut by 5 bases and J by 4 bases, with 9 bases left in between. CDR3 amino acids: CASSRGGNQPQHF. CDR3 nucleotide sequence: TGTGCCAGCAGTCGAGGGGGAAATCAGCCCCAGCATTTT.

This chain uses TRBV10-3 with TRBJ1-2; D uncertain. The CDR3 extends over 14 amino acids. V lost 6 bases and J lost 3, with 14 bases in between. The germline V gene has CDR1 ENHRY and CDR2 SYGVKD. CDR3 sequence reads: CAIRISDGDYGYTF. The CDR3, as DNA: TGTGCCATCAGAATTTCAGACGGGGACTATGGCTACACCTTC.

The chain recombines TRBV7-9 with TRBJ1-1; 7 bases line up with TRBD1. The CDR3 length is 14 residues. The ends lost 4 bases at V and 7 bases at J; junction bases unmatched: 9. The germline CDR1 and CDR2 sequences are SEHNR and FQNEAQ (reference sequence). CDR3 region: CASSYVGGQGEAFF. CDR3 coding DNA: TGTGCCAGCAGCTATGTAGGGGGCCAGGGTGAAGCTTTCTTT.

DNA of the CDR3: TGCGCCAGCAGCCAAGAAGGGGGTTTCTCCTACAATGAGCAGTTCTTC. Amino acid sequence: CASSQEGGFSYNEQFF. The chain combines TRBV4-1 with TRBJ2-1; a weak D match, TRBD1 (6 bases). Trimming removed 0 bases from V and 0 bases from J, with 9 bases in between. This CDR3 spans 16 amino acids. CDR1 and CDR2 (germline): MGHRA, YSYEKL.

Points on this clone: Within the sample, other DNA sequences also encode this same CDR3. V and J are TRBV4-1 and TRBJ2-7; 10 bases are shared with TRBD1. The CDR3 spans 14 residues. With V trimmed by 4 bases and J by 6 bases, 6 bases remained unmatched. The germline V gene has CDR1 MGHRA and CDR2 YSYEKL. CDR3 sequence: CASSLGQGEGEQYF. The CDR3 DNA sequence: TGCGCCAGCAGCCTCGGACAGGGGGAGGGCGAGCAGTACTTC.

With regard to this clone: Different DNA sequences within this sample yield the same CDR3. The genes are TRBV27 and TRBJ2-7; D is possibly TRBD1 (6 bases). V lost 2 bases to trimming and J lost 4 bases, with 9 bases between them. There are 13 residues in the CDR3. CDR1 is MNHEY and CDR2 is SMNVEV in the germline V gene (reference sequence). Here the CDR3 DNA reads TGTGCCAGCAGTTTACAGGGGACGTACGAGCAGTACTTC. Amino acids: CASSLQGTYEQYF.

The chain has TRBV29-1 and TRBJ2-2, with 10 bases aligning to TRBD2. The trim removed 3 bases at V and 5 bases at J, leaving 3 bases unmatched. Germline V gene data show CDR1 as SQVTM and CDR2 as ANQGSEA. CDR3 length equals 14 residues. CDR3 sequence: CSVDISGRTGELFF. In DNA, the CDR3 is TGCAGCGTTGATATTAGCGGGAGGACCGGGGAGCTGTTTTTT.

Of note for this clone: In the same sample, other DNA sequences code for this CDR3. The gene calls are TRBV4-1 and TRBJ2-7; 7 bases line up with TRBD1. Losses at the gene ends were 1 base for V and 5 bases for J; bases not matched to a gene: 2. In germline, CDR1 is MGHRA, CDR2 YSYEKL. The CDR3 is 13 amino acids. Written as DNA, the CDR3 is TGCGCCAGCAGCCAAGTCCAGGGGGACGAGCAGTACTTC. Encoded protein: CASSQVQGDEQYF.

The CDR3 loop is CASSTYTGGAEVGEQYF. The CDR3 nucleotides read TGTGCCAGCAGCACCTACACAGGGGGCGCGGAGGTCGGCGAGCAGTACTTC. This rearrangement joins TRBV7-9 to TRBJ2-7; 9 nucleotides agree with TRBD1. The V gene's germline CDR1 is SEHNR and CDR2 FQNEAQ (reference sequence). V was pared by 5 bases and J by 6 bases, with 17 bases of the junction left unmatched. The CDR3 is 17 amino acids.